Sequencing of this T cell receptor beta chain was carried out in a study of T cells expressing NK-cell markers. The CDR3 runs to 12 residues. Per the germline V gene, CDR1 is SQVTM and CDR2 is ANQGSEA. UMIs accompanied the 5'RACE template switching by which TCR beta cDNA was made. TCRdb re-analyzed the 5' RACE reads; it lists each CDR3 protein once, without DNA. The record lists about 390,000 distinct CDR3 sequences, of which the ten most abundant hold 9.5% to 12%. Specimen: blood T cells: a sorted CD56 or NKG2C T cell subset, CD4+ or CD8+ T cells, or bulk PBMC T cells (not recorded which). This TCR was recovered from a woman aged 45-65 years in good health. The V gene is TRBV29-1, the J gene TRBJ2-1; the TCRdb D gene call, TRBD1, has no DNA to confirm it. CDR3 sequence reads: CSVERGRDSGLF.